This T cell receptor beta chain was captured in a study of tumor-infiltrating lymphocytes in localized non-small cell lung cancer. Study-level points and caveats: Not all patients were TCR sequenced, owing to tissue quantity. Each assay used a separate piece of the same tissue.

Germline values: CDR1 SGHRS, CDR2 YFSETQ. V gave up 0 bases and J gave up 4 bases, with 10 bases separating them. The CDR3 consists of 15 residues. On this clone: Its antigen is still unknown.

Produced via immunoSEQ multiplex PCR; TCRdb's table is partial and in-frame only. The sample carries about 12,000 clones, approximately 80% recorded once. Material for sequencing was lung tumor tissue. The chain employs TRBV5-1 and TRBJ1-4; D is unclear. The origin of this receptor is a human donor with non-small cell lung cancer. The CDR3 spells CASSLAIQSNEKLFF. As DNA, the CDR3 is TGCGCCAGCAGCTTGGCGATCCAGAGTAATGAAAAACTGTTTTTT. Complete variable domain (other parts from reference TRBV5-1 and TRBJ1-4): KAGVTQTPRYLIKTRGQQVTLSCSPISGHRSVSWYQQTPGQGLQFLFEYFSETQRNKGNFPGRFSGRQFSNSRSEMNVSTLELGDSALYLCASSLAIQSNEKLFFGSGTQLSVL.